One and the same sample provided the 30 T cell receptor beta chains below, sequenced in a study of blood T cells in healthy people across ages. Sample-barcoded 5' priming and a J-beta primer mix drove a second PCR of 7 to 11 cycles. Each CDR3 protein gets one entry after TCRdb re-called the 5' RACE reads with MiXCR. The sample has over 1,500,000 distinct CDR3 sequences, about 39% seen once. The sample taken for sequencing was blood. These receptors were taken from a human donor in good health.

This clonotype was detected only a few times. The gene calls are TRBV7-9 and TRBJ2-5; weak D call: TRBD1 (5 bases). V was cut by 5 bases and J by 7 bases, with 17 bases left in between. This CDR3 is built from 14 residues. CDR1 and CDR2 from the germline V gene are SEHNR and FQNEAQ (reference sequence). The CDR3 coding sequence is TGTGCCAGCAGCGCCAGGGTGGCAGGTGGGACCCAGTACTTC. Residues: CASSARVAGGTQYF.

The chain recombines TRBV7-9 with TRBJ2-3; 8 bases are a match to TRBD1. The length of the CDR3 is 16 residues. Germline V CDR1 and CDR2: SEHNR, FQNEAQ (reference sequence). The J segment lost 4 bases and the V segment lost 2 bases, leaving 8 bases of the junction unmatched. The CDR3 is CASSLREDRASDTQYF. Written as DNA, the CDR3 is TGTGCCAGCAGCTTACGTGAGGACAGGGCATCAGATACGCAGTATTTT.

This clonotype was found a few times. The chain employs TRBV7-2 and TRBJ2-7; the D gene is possibly TRBD2 (5 bases). V dropped 2 bases and J dropped 2 bases, with 10 bases sitting between them. This CDR3 has 14 amino acids. CDR1 is SGHTA and CDR2 is FQGNSA in the germline V gene. CDR3 nucleotide sequence: TGTGCCAGCAGCTTACCCGGGATACCCTACGAGCAGTACTTC. Its translation: CASSLPGIPYEQYF.

This clonotype was counted only a few times. CDR3 protein: CSVDTGGARYGYTF. The CDR3 DNA reads as TGCAGCGTCGATACAGGGGGCGCGAGGTATGGCTACACCTTC. The chain employs TRBV29-1 and TRBJ1-2; TRBD1 matches 9 bases. The J segment lost 5 bases and the V segment lost 6 bases, leaving 10 bases of the junction unmatched. This CDR3 comprises 14 residues. CDR1 SQVTM and CDR2 ANQGSEA come from the germline V gene.

This clonotype was seen at least ten times. V and J are TRBV7-2 and TRBJ2-3; D gene unclear. The CDR3 is made up of 14 amino acids. Trimming shortened V by 0 bases and J by 2 bases, and 6 bases separated the two germline ends. Germline CDR1 reads SGHTA; CDR2 reads FQGNSA. This chain's CDR3 is CASSLASITDTQYF. The CDR3 region has the DNA TGTGCCAGCAGCTTAGCCTCCATCACAGATACGCAGTATTTT.

This clonotype was observed many times. The chain employs TRBV7-7 and TRBJ2-1; TRBD1 matches 9 bases. Germline CDR1 SSHAT, CDR2 FNYEAQ (reference sequence). The junction had 10 bases not matched to a gene; V was cut back by 4 bases and J by 6 bases. This CDR3 contains 16 residues. This CDR3 reads CASSSILQGALNEQFF. In DNA form, the CDR3 reads TGTGCCAGCAGCTCGATTCTACAGGGGGCACTCAATGAGCAGTTCTTC.

The V and J genes are TRBV5-5 and TRBJ2-1, with D perhaps matching TRBD1 (5 bases). The V end was cut by 2 bases, the J end by 7 bases, with 16 bases between. The CDR3 covers 15 residues. CDR1 and CDR2 from the germline V gene are SGHKS and YYEKEE (reference sequence). Here the CDR3 reads CASSLEYSRGNEQFF. In DNA, the CDR3 is TGTGCCAGCAGCTTAGAATACTCAAGGGGTAATGAGCAGTTCTTC.

The chain has TRBV24-1 and TRBJ2-3; 7 bases align to TRBD1. V was pared by 9 bases and J by 1 base, with 3 bases of the junction left unmatched. This CDR3 contains 13 residues. Germline loops: CDR1 KGHDR, CDR2 SFDVKD. The CDR3 here is CATAGQGTDTQYF. CDR3 nucleotides: TGTGCCACCGCCGGACAGGGCACAGATACGCAGTATTTT.

The sample holds many counts of this clonotype. J is TRBJ1-1 and V is TRBV20-1; D remains unclear. CDR1 is DFQATT and CDR2 is SNEGSKA in the germline V gene (reference sequence). With 0 bases removed from V and 1 base from J, the gap between germline ends came to 21 bases. The CDR3 loop spans 18 amino acids. CDR3 nucleotide sequence: TGCAGTGCTAGAGATCTTTTCGGCTATCTTCGGAGGAACACTGAAGCTTTCTTT. It specifies CSARDLFGYLRRNTEAFF.

V and J are TRBV4-1 and TRBJ1-2; D perhaps matches TRBD1 (5 bases). The CDR3 is made up of 16 amino acids. The germline V gene has CDR1 MGHRA and CDR2 YSYEKL. V was trimmed by 3 bases and J by 2 bases, leaving 16 bases between them. For the CDR3, the DNA is TGCGCCAGCAGCCAGGAAAGGGGCGGAATGAACTATGGCTACACCTTC. Its protein product is CASSQERGGMNYGYTF.

Notes on this clonotype: Mismatch with germline at one junction end may stem from a read error. V is TRBV19 and J is TRBJ2-1; TRBD1 matches at 8 bases. Germline V gene sequence: CDR1 LNHDA, CDR2 SQIVND (reference sequence). This CDR3 comprises 16 residues. The CDR3 DNA reads TGCGCCAGCTCGACTGGCAGGGGGCCGTTCTACAATGAGCAGTTCTTC. This encodes CASSTGRGPFYNEQFF.

This clonotype was seen a single time. The chain joins TRBV2 to TRBJ1-1; no definite D call. CDR3 size: 14 residues. V lost 5 bases, J lost 8 bases, and 18 bases lay in between. The germline gives CDR1 SNHLY, CDR2 FYNNEI. CDR3: CASSPSDLRREAFF. Written as DNA, the CDR3 is TGTGCCAGCAGTCCCTCGGACCTCCGGAGGGAAGCTTTCTTT.

This clonotype has more than one count but fewer than ten. This chain links TRBV13 with TRBJ2-7, with TRBD1 identical over 7 bases. Germline trimming cut 4 bases from V and 3 bases from J; bases unmatched to any gene: 3. This CDR3 has 13 residues. CDR1 PRHDT and CDR2 FYEKMQ come from the germline V gene (reference sequence). CDR3 region: CASSSGQHYEQYF. CDR3 sequence (DNA): TGTGCCAGCAGCTCGGGACAGCACTACGAGCAGTACTTC.

The chain joins TRBV6-1 to TRBJ1-4; no clear D. The CDR3 is 17 amino acids. V lost 2 bases to trimming and J lost 4 bases, with 17 bases between them. Germline CDR1 MNHNS, CDR2 SASEGT. The CDR3 DNA is TGTGCCAGCAGTGAATTGGTATCAGGCGGACTTAATGAAAAACTGTTTTTT. Amino acids: CASSELVSGGLNEKLFF.

The genes are TRBV12-3 or TRBV12-4 and TRBJ1-1; 11 bases line up with TRBD1. The CDR3 runs 14 residues. With V trimmed by 7 bases and J by 5 bases, 6 bases remained unmatched. The DNA of the CDR3 is TGTGCCAGCACCGGACAGGGGGCAGGGACTGAAGCTTTCTTT. As protein: CASTGQGAGTEAFF.

A word on this clonotype: The junction differs from germline at one of its ends, possibly a read error. The V and J genes are TRBV11-1 and TRBJ2-7; D uncertain. This CDR3 has 15 residues. Germline CDR1 and CDR2: SGHAT and FQDESV (reference sequence). The chain's CDR3 is CAGSLVDGTFYEQYF. The CDR3 DNA sequence: TGTGCCGGCAGCTTAGTCGATGGCACATTCTACGAGCAGTACTTC.

On this clonotype itself: This may stem from a read error, because a much larger clone lies one nucleotide away. The chain joins TRBV6-5 to TRBJ2-7, with D tentatively TRBD1 (5 bases). This CDR3 has 13 residues. Germline CDR1 is MNHEY and CDR2 is SVGAGI. The CDR3 coding sequence is TGTGCCAACAGTTACGCAGGGTCCTACGAGCAGTACTTC. Its protein product is CANSYAGSYEQYF.

This clonotype appeared a single time. This chain links TRBV7-9 with TRBJ2-3; perhaps TRBD1 as D (6 bases). Trimming took 3 bases from V and 0 from J, leaving 13 bases between them. The V gene's germline CDR1 is SEHNR and CDR2 FQNEAQ (reference sequence). There are 16 residues in the CDR3. DNA of the CDR3: TGTGCCAGCAGCTTCGAACAGGGCTCCAGCACAGATACGCAGTATTTT. Protein sequence: CASSFEQGSSTDTQYF.

V is TRBV29-1 and J is TRBJ1-1; D not certain. The V and J ends lost 2 bases and 3 bases respectively, with 13 bases between them. Germline V gene data show CDR1 as SQVTM and CDR2 as ANQGSEA. The CDR3 contains 14 residues. The CDR3 DNA sequence: TGCAGCGTTGAACCGTTTCTCGGGGACACTGAAGCTTTCTTT. Its protein is CSVEPFLGDTEAFF.

This chain joins TRBV12-3 or TRBV12-4 and TRBJ1-4, with D unresolved. The length of the CDR3 is 14 residues. Trimming took off 3 bases at V and 3 bases at J, with 8 bases between the two ends. The DNA of the CDR3 is TGTGCCAGCAGTTTGTGGAGATCTAATGAAAAACTGTTTTTT. This translates into CASSLWRSNEKLFF.

The CDR3 nucleotides are TGTGCCAGCAGCGCGCACGCGTCTAGCGGGGGGTACCGGGAGACCCAGTACTTC. It is translated as CASSAHASSGGYRETQYF. V gene TRBV7-2 combines with J gene TRBJ2-5; 11 bases fit TRBD2. V shed 5 bases, J shed 5 bases, and the junction held 16 bases outside the gene matches. Germline V gene data show CDR1 as SGHTA and CDR2 as FQGNSA. The CDR3 runs 18 residues.

The V call is TRBV29-1, the J call TRBJ1-2, with TRBD1 matching over 8 bases. The CDR3 totals 12 residues. V lost 2 bases to trimming and J lost 7 bases; unmatched junction nucleotides: 3. Germline CDR1 reads SQVTM; CDR2 reads ANQGSEA. CDR3 loop: CSVEWQGAGYTF. As DNA, the CDR3 is TGCAGCGTTGAATGGCAGGGGGCTGGCTACACCTTC.

The chain has TRBV10-3 and TRBJ2-3; tentatively, D is TRBD1 or TRBD2 (6 bases each). The CDR3 is made up of 16 amino acids. V lost 2 bases, J lost 1 base, and 13 bases lay in between. Germline V gives CDR1 ENHRY, CDR2 SYGVKD. The CDR3 nucleotides are TGTGCCATCAGTGAGGGGGGGCGGTTTGGCACAGATACGCAGTATTTT. Its protein is CAISEGGRFGTDTQYF.

This clonotype was seen only a few times. This chain connects TRBV12-3 or TRBV12-4 to TRBJ2-5; weak D call: TRBD1 (7 bases). The CDR3 is 13 amino acids. V lost 7 bases to trimming and J lost 3 bases, with 12 bases between them. Here the CDR3 reads CASTGGLKETQYF. The CDR3 coding sequence is TGTGCCAGCACAGGGGGGTTAAAAGAGACCCAGTACTTC.

The V call is TRBV7-9, the J call TRBJ2-4; D is possibly TRBD1 (7 bases). This CDR3 is 13 amino acids long. Trimming took off 7 bases at V and 13 bases at J, with 20 bases between the two ends. The germline V gene has CDR1 SEHNR and CDR2 FQNEAQ (reference sequence). CDR3 nucleotides: TGTGCCAGCACCCCGGGATCCGGGGGACAGCAGTACTTC. Amino acid sequence: CASTPGSGGQQYF.

The CDR3 DNA reads as TGTGCCAGCAGCCATTCGACGGTGTCCGGGGGCGGCTACACCTTC. This sequence encodes CASSHSTVSGGGYTF. The V and J genes are TRBV7-9 and TRBJ1-2, with D possibly TRBD1 on 6 matching bases. Germline V gene lookup returns CDR1 SEHNR and CDR2 FQNEAQ (reference sequence). Trimming pared 5 bases from V and 8 bases from J, leaving 21 bases between. The CDR3 runs to 15 residues.

This clonotype turned up a few times. The chain couples TRBV5-1 to TRBJ2-3, with TRBD2 matching over 7 bases. Germline V gene lookup returns CDR1 SGHRS and CDR2 YFSETQ. The CDR3 length is 14 residues. The ends lost 3 bases at V and 6 bases at J; junction bases unmatched: 7. CDR3 region: CASSSDSLADTQYF. The CDR3 bases are TGCGCCAGCAGCTCAGATTCACTAGCGGATACGCAGTATTTT.

This clonotype was seen only once. The chain recombines TRBV12-3 or TRBV12-4 with TRBJ2-5; the D gene is possibly TRBD2 (6 bases). V shed 5 bases and J shed 2 bases, with 12 bases lying between them. The CDR3 covers 14 residues. The CDR3, as DNA: TGTGCCAGCAGTGCCCGACTAGTACAAGAGACCCAGTACTTC. This codes for CASSARLVQETQYF.

The chain combines TRBV11-3 with TRBJ2-1; D is unresolved. Trimming cost V 3 bases and J 9 bases, with 9 bases left between them. In germline, CDR1 is SGHNT, CDR2 YENEEA. The CDR3 consists of 12 residues. The CDR3 loop reads CASSLQNLEQFF. Here the CDR3 DNA reads TGTGCCAGCAGCTTGCAGAACCTTGAGCAGTTCTTC.

This clonotype showed up just a few times. The rearrangement links TRBV5-1 to TRBJ1-5, with no clear D. This CDR3 has 13 residues. Trimming removed 0 bases at V and 3 bases at J, with 4 bases between. The germline gives CDR1 SGHRS, CDR2 YFSETQ. CDR3 DNA sequence: TGCGCCAGCAGCTTGGAACACAATCAGCCCCAGCATTTT. It is translated as CASSLEHNQPQHF. Using reference TRBV5-1 and TRBJ1-5 for the parts outside the CDR3, the full variable domain is KAGVTQTPRYLIKTRGQQVTLSCSPISGHRSVSWYQQTPGQGLQFLFEYFSETQRNKGNFPGRFSGRQFSNSRSEMNVSTLELGDSALYLCASSLEHNQPQHFGDGTRLSIL.